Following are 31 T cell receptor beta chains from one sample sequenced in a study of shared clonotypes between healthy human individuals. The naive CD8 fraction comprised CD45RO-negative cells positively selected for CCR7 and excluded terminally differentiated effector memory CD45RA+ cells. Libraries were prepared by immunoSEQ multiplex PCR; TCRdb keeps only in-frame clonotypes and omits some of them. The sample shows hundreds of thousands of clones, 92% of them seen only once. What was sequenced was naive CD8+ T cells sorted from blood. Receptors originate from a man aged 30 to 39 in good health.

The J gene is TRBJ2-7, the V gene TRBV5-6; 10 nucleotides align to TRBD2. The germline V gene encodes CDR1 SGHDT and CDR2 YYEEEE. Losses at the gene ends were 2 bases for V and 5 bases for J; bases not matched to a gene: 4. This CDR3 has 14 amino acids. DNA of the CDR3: TGTGCCAGCAGCTTTACTAGCGGGATCGACGAGCAGTACTTC. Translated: CASSFTSGIDEQYF.

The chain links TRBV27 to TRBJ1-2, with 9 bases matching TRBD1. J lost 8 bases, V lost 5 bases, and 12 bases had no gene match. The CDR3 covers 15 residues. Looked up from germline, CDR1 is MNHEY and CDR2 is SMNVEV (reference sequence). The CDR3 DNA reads TGTGCCAGCAGTGTTTATGGACAGGGGCCACTGGGCTACACCTTC. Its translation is CASSVYGQGPLGYTF.

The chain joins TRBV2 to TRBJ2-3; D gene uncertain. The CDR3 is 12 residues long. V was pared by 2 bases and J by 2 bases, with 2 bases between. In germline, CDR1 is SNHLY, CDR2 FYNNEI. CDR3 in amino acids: CASSESTDTQYF. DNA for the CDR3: TGTGCCAGCAGTGAATCCACAGATACGCAGTATTTT.

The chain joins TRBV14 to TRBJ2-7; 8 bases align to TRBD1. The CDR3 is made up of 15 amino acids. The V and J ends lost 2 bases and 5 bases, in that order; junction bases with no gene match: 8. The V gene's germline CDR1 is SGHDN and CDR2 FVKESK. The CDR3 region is CASSQQKWGQDEQYF. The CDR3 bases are TGTGCCAGCAGCCAACAAAAGTGGGGACAGGACGAGCAGTACTTC.

The CDR3 DNA reads as TGTGCCAGCAGTGAAGAGCTAGGGCTCGGTAGCAATCAGCCCCAGCATTTT. This translates into CASSEELGLGSNQPQHF. The rearrangement uses TRBV6-1 and TRBJ1-5, with unresolved D. V was shortened by 1 base and J by 0 bases, with 13 bases between the two germline ends. The germline V gene encodes CDR1 MNHNS and CDR2 SASEGT. The CDR3 runs to 17 residues.

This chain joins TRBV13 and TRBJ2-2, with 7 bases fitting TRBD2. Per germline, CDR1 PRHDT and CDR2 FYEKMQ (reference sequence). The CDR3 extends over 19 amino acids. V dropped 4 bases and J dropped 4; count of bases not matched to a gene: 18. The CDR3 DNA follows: TGTGCCAGCAGCTCCACCAACCCCATTGCGGGAGAGGGCACCGGGGAGCTGTTTTTT. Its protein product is CASSSTNPIAGEGTGELFF.

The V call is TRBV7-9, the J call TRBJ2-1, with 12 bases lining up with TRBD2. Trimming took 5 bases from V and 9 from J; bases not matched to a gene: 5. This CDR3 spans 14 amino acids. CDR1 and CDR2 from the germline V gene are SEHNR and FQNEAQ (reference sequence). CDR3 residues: CASSPTSGRGEQFF. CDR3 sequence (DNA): TGTGCCAGCAGCCCGACTAGCGGGAGAGGTGAGCAGTTCTTC.

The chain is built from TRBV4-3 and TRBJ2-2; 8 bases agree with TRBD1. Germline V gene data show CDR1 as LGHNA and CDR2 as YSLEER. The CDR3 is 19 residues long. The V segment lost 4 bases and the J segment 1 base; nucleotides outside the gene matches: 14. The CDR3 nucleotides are TGCGCCAGCAGCCCCCAACTCTACCCCGGGACAGGGAACACCGGGGAGCTGTTTTTT. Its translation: CASSPQLYPGTGNTGELFF.

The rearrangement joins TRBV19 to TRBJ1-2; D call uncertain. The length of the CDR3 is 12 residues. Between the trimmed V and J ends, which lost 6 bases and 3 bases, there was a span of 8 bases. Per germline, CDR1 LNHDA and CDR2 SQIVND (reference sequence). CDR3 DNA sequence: TGTGCCAGTAGCACCCGGGACTATGGCTACACCTTC. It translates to CASSTRDYGYTF.

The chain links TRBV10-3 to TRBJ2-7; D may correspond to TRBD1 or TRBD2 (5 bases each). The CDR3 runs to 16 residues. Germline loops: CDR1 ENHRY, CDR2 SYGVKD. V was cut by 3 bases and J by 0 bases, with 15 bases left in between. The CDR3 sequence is CAISDPNAGSSYEQYF. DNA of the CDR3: TGTGCCATCAGTGACCCCAATGCAGGGAGCTCCTACGAGCAGTACTTC.

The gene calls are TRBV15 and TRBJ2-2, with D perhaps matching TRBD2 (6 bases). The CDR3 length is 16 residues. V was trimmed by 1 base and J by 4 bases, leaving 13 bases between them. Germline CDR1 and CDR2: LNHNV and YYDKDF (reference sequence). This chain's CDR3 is CATSRGGVSGTGELFF. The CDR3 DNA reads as TGTGCCACCAGCAGAGGCGGGGTTAGTGGCACCGGGGAGCTGTTTTTT.

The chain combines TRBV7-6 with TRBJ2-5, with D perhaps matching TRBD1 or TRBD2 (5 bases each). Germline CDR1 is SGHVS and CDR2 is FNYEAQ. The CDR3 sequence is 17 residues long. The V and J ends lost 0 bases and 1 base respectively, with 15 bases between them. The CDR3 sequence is CASSLARDGPAQETQYF. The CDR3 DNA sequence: TGTGCCAGCAGCTTAGCTCGGGACGGACCGGCCCAAGAGACCCAGTACTTC.

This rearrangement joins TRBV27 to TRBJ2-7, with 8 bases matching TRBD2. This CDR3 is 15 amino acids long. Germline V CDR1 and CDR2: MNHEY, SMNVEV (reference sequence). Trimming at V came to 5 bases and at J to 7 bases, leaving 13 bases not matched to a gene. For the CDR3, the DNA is TGTGCCAGCAGTCTGACGTCCAGCGGGAGTTTAGAGCAGTACTTC. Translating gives CASSLTSSGSLEQYF.

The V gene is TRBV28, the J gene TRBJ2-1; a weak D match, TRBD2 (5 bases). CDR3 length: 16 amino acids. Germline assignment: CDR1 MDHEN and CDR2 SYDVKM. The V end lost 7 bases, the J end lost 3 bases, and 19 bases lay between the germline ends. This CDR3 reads CASTSPMGALYNEQFF. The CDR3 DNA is TGTGCCAGCACCTCCCCAATGGGAGCGCTCTACAATGAGCAGTTCTTC.

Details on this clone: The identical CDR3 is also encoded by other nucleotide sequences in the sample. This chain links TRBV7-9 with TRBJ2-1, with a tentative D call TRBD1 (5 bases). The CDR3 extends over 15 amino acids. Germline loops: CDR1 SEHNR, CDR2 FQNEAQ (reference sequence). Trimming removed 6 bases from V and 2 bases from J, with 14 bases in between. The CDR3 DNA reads TGTGCCAGCAGTCAAGGGGCAGGCGCCTACAATGAGCAGTTCTTC. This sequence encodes CASSQGAGAYNEQFF.

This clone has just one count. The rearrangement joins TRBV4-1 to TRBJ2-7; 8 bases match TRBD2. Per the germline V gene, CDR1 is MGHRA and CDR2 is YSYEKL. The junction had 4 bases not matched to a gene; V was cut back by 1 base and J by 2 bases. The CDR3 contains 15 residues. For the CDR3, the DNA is TGCGCCAGCAGCCAAGGGACTAGCAGAGCCTACGAGCAGTACTTC. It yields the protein CASSQGTSRAYEQYF.

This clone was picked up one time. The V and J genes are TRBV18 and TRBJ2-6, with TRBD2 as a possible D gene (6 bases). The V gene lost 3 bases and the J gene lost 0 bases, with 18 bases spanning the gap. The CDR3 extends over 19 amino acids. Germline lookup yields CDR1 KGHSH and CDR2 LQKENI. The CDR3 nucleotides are TGTGCCAGCTCACCCCTCTCCCCGGGGGTCTTCTCTGGGGCCAACGTCCTGACTTTC. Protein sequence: CASSPLSPGVFSGANVLTF.

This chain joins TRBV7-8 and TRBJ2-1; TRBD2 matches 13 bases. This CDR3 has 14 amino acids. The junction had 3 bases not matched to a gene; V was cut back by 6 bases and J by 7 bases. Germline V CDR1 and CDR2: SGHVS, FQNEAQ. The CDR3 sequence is CASRGTSGINEQFF. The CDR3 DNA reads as TGTGCCAGCAGAGGGACTAGCGGGATTAATGAGCAGTTCTTC. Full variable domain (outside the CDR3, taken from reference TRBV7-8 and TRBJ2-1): GAGVSQSPRYKVAKRGQDVALRCDPISGHVSLFWYQQALGQGPEFLTYFQNEAQLDKSGLPSDRFFAERPEGSVSTLKIQRTQQEDSAVYLCASRGTSGINEQFFGPGTRLTVL.

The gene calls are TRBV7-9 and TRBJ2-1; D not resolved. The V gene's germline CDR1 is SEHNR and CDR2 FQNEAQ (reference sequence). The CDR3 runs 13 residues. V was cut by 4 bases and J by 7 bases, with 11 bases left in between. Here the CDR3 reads CASSSFKGNEQFF. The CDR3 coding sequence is TGTGCCAGCAGCTCCTTCAAAGGGAATGAGCAGTTCTTC.

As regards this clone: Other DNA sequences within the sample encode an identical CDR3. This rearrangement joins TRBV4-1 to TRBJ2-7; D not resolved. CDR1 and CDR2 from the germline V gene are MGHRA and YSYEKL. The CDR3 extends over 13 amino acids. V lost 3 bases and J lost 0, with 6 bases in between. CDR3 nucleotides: TGCGCCAGCAGCCAGGCAGACTCCTACGAGCAGTACTTC. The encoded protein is CASSQADSYEQYF.

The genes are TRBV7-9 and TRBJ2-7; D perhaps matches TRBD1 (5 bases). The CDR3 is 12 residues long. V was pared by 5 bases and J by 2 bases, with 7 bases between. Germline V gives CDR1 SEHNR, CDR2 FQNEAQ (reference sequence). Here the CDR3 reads CASSPDTYEQYF. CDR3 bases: TGTGCCAGCAGCCCGGACACCTACGAGCAGTACTTC.

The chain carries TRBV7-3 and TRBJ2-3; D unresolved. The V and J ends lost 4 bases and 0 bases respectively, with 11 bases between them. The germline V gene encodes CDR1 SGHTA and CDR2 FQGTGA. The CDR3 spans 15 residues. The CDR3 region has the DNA TGTGCCAGCAGCTCGATAGGGTCTAGCACAGATACGCAGTATTTT. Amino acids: CASSSIGSSTDTQYF.

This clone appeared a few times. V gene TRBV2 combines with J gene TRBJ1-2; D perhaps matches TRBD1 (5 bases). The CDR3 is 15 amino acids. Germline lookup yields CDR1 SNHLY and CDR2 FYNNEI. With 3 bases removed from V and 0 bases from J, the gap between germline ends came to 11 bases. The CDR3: CASSDDRGTNYGYTF. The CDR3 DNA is TGTGCCAGCAGTGACGACCGGGGGACTAACTATGGCTACACCTTC.

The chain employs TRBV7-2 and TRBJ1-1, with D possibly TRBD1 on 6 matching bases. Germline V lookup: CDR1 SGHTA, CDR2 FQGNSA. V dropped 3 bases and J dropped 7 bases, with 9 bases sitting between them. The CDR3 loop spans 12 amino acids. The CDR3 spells CASSLRGGEAFF. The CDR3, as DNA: TGTGCCAGCAGCTTGAGGGGGGGTGAAGCTTTCTTT.

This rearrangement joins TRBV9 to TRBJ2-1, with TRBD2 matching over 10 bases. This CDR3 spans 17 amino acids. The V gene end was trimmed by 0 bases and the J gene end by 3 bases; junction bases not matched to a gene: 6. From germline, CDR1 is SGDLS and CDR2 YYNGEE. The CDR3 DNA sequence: TGTGCCAGCAGCGTAGCCCGTCTAGCGGGAGACTACAATGAGCAGTTCTTC. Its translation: CASSVARLAGDYNEQFF.

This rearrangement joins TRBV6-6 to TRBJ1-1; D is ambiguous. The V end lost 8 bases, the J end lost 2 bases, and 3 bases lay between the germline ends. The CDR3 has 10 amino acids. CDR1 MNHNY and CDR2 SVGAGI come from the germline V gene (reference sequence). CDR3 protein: CASRNTEAFF. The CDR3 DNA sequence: TGTGCCAGCCGTAACACTGAAGCTTTCTTT.

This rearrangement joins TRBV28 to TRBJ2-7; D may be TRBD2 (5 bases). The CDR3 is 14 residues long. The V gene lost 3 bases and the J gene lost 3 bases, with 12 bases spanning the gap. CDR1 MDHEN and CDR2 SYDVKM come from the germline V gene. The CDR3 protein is CASSLPGTIYEQYF. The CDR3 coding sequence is TGTGCCAGCAGTTTGCCGGGAACTATCTACGAGCAGTACTTC.

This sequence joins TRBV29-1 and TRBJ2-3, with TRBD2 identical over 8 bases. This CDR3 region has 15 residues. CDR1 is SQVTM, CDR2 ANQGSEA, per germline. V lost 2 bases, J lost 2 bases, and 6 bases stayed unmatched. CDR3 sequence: CSVEFTSGNTDTQYF. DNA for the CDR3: TGCAGCGTTGAATTTACTAGCGGAAACACAGATACGCAGTATTTT.

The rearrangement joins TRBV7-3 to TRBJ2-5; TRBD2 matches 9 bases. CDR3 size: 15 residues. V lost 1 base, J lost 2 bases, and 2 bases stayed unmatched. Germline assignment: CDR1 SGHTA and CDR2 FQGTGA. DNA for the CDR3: TGTGCCAGCAGCTTAAGACTAGCGGAACAAGAGACCCAGTACTTC. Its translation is CASSLRLAEQETQYF.

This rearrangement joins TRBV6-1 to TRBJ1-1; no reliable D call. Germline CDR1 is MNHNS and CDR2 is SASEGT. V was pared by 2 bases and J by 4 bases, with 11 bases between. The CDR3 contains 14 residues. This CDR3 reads CASSEYGEGTEAFF. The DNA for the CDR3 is TGTGCCAGCAGTGAATATGGGGAGGGCACTGAAGCTTTCTTT.

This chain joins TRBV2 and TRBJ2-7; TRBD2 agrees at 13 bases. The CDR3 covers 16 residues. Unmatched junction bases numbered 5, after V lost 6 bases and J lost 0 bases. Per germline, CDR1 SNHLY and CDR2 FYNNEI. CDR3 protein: CASSALAGGISYEQYF. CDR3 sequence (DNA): TGTGCCAGCAGCGCACTAGCGGGAGGGATCTCCTACGAGCAGTACTTC.